A selection of T cell receptor beta chains follows, all from one sample in a study of yellow fever vaccine responses in identical twins. TCRdb re-analysed the RT-PCR reads in MiXCR, keeping a single row per CDR3 protein. In the table there are some 430 distinct CDR3 sequences, 65% to 85% of which are singletons. The sequences come from T cells from blood (PBMCs), unsorted or a sorted subset (not recorded which), collected before or after yellow fever vaccination (not recorded which). Every receptor here comes from a woman younger than 35 who received the yellow fever vaccine. Both conserved end residues are part of each CDR3. The D gene is left open where the match is weak. Clone size is not always given. Where it is, it says once, few, many or a class for expanded clones.

NA	TRBV24-1	NA	TRBJ1-5	CATSDVYSNQPQHF	TGTGCCACCAGTGATGTATATAGCAATCAGCCCCAGCATTTT
NA	TRBV11-3	NA	TRBJ2-3	CASSDTAYTDTQYF	TGTGCCAGCAGCGATACAGCGTACACAGATACGCAGTATTTT
NA	TRBV11-1	NA	TRBJ1-6	CASSPQGNRSPLHF	TGTGCCAGCAGCCCACAGGGTAATAGATCACCCCTCCACTTT
NA	TRBV15	NA	TRBJ1-5	CATSSNSANQPQHF	TGTGCCACCAGCAGTAATTCCGCCAATCAGCCCCAGCATTTT
NA	TRBV11-3	NA	TRBJ2-3	CASSSNGGGTFTDTQYF	TGTGCCAGCAGCTCCAATGGGGGAGGGACATTCACAGATACGCAGTATTTT
once	TRBV11-1	TRBD1	TRBJ2-5	CASSLARDSATETQYF	TGTGCCAGCAGCTTAGCGAGGGACAGCGCCACAGAGACCCAGTACTTC
NA	TRBV4-1	NA	TRBJ2-1	CASSQDPIVQYNEQFF	TGCGCCAGCAGCCAAGACCCCATTGTGCAGTACAATGAGCAGTTCTTC
NA	TRBV11-3	NA	TRBJ1-4	CASSRWGSSSTNEKLFF	TGTGCCAGCTCCCGGTGGGGCAGTTCTTCAACTAATGAAAAACTGTTTTTT
NA	TRBV10-1	NA	TRBJ2-1	CASSHSRLTLENEQFF	TGCGCCAGCAGCCATAGCCGGCTCACCCTCGAAAATGAGCAGTTCTTC
NA	TRBV11-1	NA	TRBJ2-1	CASSPGTGSSYNEQFF	TGTGCCAGCAGCCCCGGGACGGGGAGCTCCTACAATGAGCAGTTCTTC
NA	TRBV3-1	NA	TRBJ1-1	CASSQVVLGTEAFF	TGTGCCAGCAGCCAAGTGGTGCTGGGCACTGAAGCTTTCTTT
once	TRBV18	TRBD2	TRBJ2-7	CASSPQEAGLGYEQYF	TGTGCCAGCTCACCACAGGAAGCGGGATTGGGCTACGAGCAGTACTTC
few	TRBV6-1	TRBD1	TRBJ1-1	CASSVEGRGRNTEAFF	TGTGCCAGCAGTGTCGAGGGCAGGGGGAGGAACACTGAAGCTTTCTTT
NA	TRBV7-6	NA	TRBJ1-2	CASSLGQNYGYTF	TGTGCCAGCAGCTTAGGGCAGAACTATGGCTACACCTTC
few	TRBV28	NA	TRBJ1-2	CASSRLGGYGYTF	TGTGCCAGCAGCCGACTAGGAGGGTATGGCTACACCTTC
once	TRBV7-3	TRBD1	TRBJ1-3	CASSPGQVLGVNTIYF	TGTGCCAGCAGCCCGGGACAGGTCTTGGGGGTAAACACCATATATTTT
NA	TRBV10-3	NA	TRBJ1-1	CAISMNTEAFF	TGTGCCATCAGCATGAACACTGAAGCTTTCTTT
NA	TRBV9	NA	TRBJ2-1	CASSVTTADEQFF	TGTGCCAGCAGCGTAACCACCGCCGATGAGCAGTTCTTC
NA	TRBV10-3	NA	TRBJ1-1	CAISEGYEAFF	TGTGCCATCAGTGAGGGGTATGAAGCTTTCTTT
NA	TRBV15	NA	TRBJ1-4	CATSRDPGEKLFF	TGTGCCACCAGCAGAGATCCGGGTGAAAAACTGTTTTTT
NA	TRBV15	TRBD1	TRBJ1-6	CATSRGTGPYNSPLHF	TGTGCCACCAGCAGGGGGACAGGACCTTATAATTCACCCCTCCACTTT
NA	TRBV20-1	NA	TRBJ2-2	CSAINNGELFF	TGCAGTGCTATTAATAACGGGGAGCTGTTTTTT
few	TRBV15	NA	TRBJ2-1	CATSNRDLLAASEQFF	TGTGCCACCAGCAATAGGGATTTGCTAGCAGCCAGTGAGCAGTTCTTC
NA	TRBV6-5	NA	TRBJ1-1	CASSYSIRGTEAFF	TGTGCCAGCAGTTACTCAATAAGGGGCACTGAAGCTTTCTTT
NA	TRBV4-1	NA	TRBJ1-2	CASSQSQVLPRGYTF	TGCGCCAGCAGCCAATCCCAGGTATTACCGCGAGGCTACACCTTC
NA	TRBV6-5	NA	TRBJ1-5	CASSYSVGQPQHF	TGTGCCAGCAGTTACTCGGTGGGGCAGCCCCAGCATTTT
NA	TRBV2	NA	TRBJ1-5	CASTQGRGRNQPQHF	TGTGCCAGCACCCAAGGGAGGGGACGGAATCAGCCCCAGCATTTT
NA	TRBV15	TRBD1	TRBJ1-6	CATSKQGQGSPLHF	TGTGCCACCAGTAAACAGGGGCAAGGGTCACCCCTCCACTTT
NA	TRBV7-6	NA	TRBJ1-5	CASSGRVRGPQHF	TGTGCCAGCAGCGGCAGGGTTCGGGGACCCCAGCATTTT
NA	TRBV7-6	TRBD1	TRBJ2-2	CASTNRDRGVRAGELFF	TGTGCCAGCACCAACCGGGACAGGGGTGTACGCGCCGGGGAGCTGTTTTTT
NA	TRBV6-5	NA	TRBJ1-3	CASSYSISGNTIYF	TGTGCCAGCAGTTACTCGATCTCTGGAAACACCATATATTTT
NA	TRBV6-2/TRBV6-3	NA	TRBJ2-5	CASSYGVGLVETQYF	TGTGCCAGCAGTTATGGGGTCGGTCTGGTAGAGACCCAGTACTTC
NA	TRBV10-1	NA	TRBJ1-1	CASSNGKEAFF	TGCGCCAGCAGTAATGGGAAGGAAGCTTTCTTT
NA	TRBV24-1	TRBD1	TRBJ2-5	CATSGRGPETQYF	TGTGCCACCAGTGGCAGGGGGCCGGAGACCCAGTACTTC
few	TRBV20-1	TRBD2	TRBJ2-7	CSARGSREEPGEQYF	TGCAGTGCTAGAGGTTCGCGGGAGGAGCCTGGGGAGCAGTACTTC
NA	TRBV2	TRBD2	TRBJ2-7	CASSASGRYYEQYF	TGTGCCAGCAGTGCTAGCGGGAGGTACTACGAGCAGTACTTC
NA	TRBV7-6	TRBD1	TRBJ1-1	CASSPQARTGGTEAFF	TGTGCCAGCAGCCCGCAGGCCCGGACAGGGGGGACTGAAGCTTTCTTT
few	TRBV12-3/TRBV12-4	NA	TRBJ1-5	CASRKTGGLSNQPQHF	TGTGCCAGTCGAAAGACGGGGGGATTAAGCAATCAGCCCCAGCATTTT
NA	TRBV24-1	TRBD1	TRBJ2-1	CATSESGGGEQFF	TGTGCCACCAGTGAGTCAGGGGGTGGTGAGCAGTTCTTC
NA	TRBV10-1	TRBD1	TRBJ1-4	CASGTRDRGIGKEKLFF	TGCGCCAGCGGTACCCGGGACAGGGGTATTGGGAAGGAAAAACTGTTTTTT
NA	TRBV11-1	NA	TRBJ2-2	CASIITGTGPPNTGELFF	TGTGCCAGCATCATCACGGGCACAGGGCCCCCGAACACCGGGGAGCTGTTTTTT
few	TRBV10-1	TRBD1	TRBJ1-1	CASRTGANTEAFF	TGCGCCAGCAGAACAGGGGCCAACACTGAAGCTTTCTTT
NA	TRBV7-2	NA	TRBJ1-1	CASSLAHGVMNTEAFF	TGTGCCAGCAGCTTAGCGCACGGGGTCATGAACACTGAAGCTTTCTTT
hyperexpanded	TRBV6-1	NA	TRBJ1-2	CASSTPTGYGYTF	TGTGCCAGCAGTACGCCGACAGGCTATGGCTACACCTTC
NA	TRBV5-3	TRBD2	TRBJ2-5	CARSSGSRETQYF	TGTGCCAGAAGCAGCGGGAGTAGGGAGACCCAGTACTTC
NA	TRBV29-1	TRBD1	TRBJ2-3	CALRQGDTQYF	TGCGCTCTAAGACAGGGAGATACGCAGTATTTT
NA	TRBV10-1	NA	TRBJ2-1	CASSESRRVEDEQFF	TGCGCCAGCAGTGAGTCGAGGAGGGTGGAGGATGAGCAGTTCTTC
few	TRBV10-1	NA	TRBJ1-1	CASSEYREMNTEAFF	TGCGCCAGCAGTGAATACAGGGAAATGAACACTGAAGCTTTCTTT
NA	TRBV10-3	TRBD1	TRBJ1-1	CAIRTGENTEAFF	TGTGCCATCCGGACAGGGGAGAACACTGAAGCTTTCTTT
once	TRBV4-2	TRBD2	TRBJ2-1	CASSQTSGGANEQFF	TGTGCCAGCAGCCAAACTAGCGGGGGGGCCAATGAGCAGTTCTTC
NA	TRBV13	NA	TRBJ1-6	CASSLRRGHNNSPLHF	TGTGCCAGCAGCCTACGTCGGGGACATAACAATTCACCCCTCCACTTT
NA	TRBV10-3	NA	TRBJ1-1	CAISESRGTDSTEAFF	TGTGCCATCAGTGAGTCGAGGGGGACCGATAGCACTGAAGCTTTCTTT
once	TRBV4-1	NA	TRBJ1-6	CASRYNLDSPLHF	TGCGCCAGCAGATACAACTTGGATTCACCCCTCCACTTT
few	TRBV10-1	NA	TRBJ1-5	CASSQAGSNQPQHF	TGCGCCAGCAGTCAGGCAGGGAGCAATCAGCCCCAGCATTTT
once	TRBV6-1	NA	TRBJ2-1	CASSGEAGSEQFF	TGTGCCAGCAGTGGGGAGGCGGGGTCTGAGCAGTTCTTC
NA	TRBV12-3/TRBV12-4	NA	TRBJ2-5	CASSPGETQYF	TGTGCCAGCAGCCCAGGAGAGACCCAGTACTTC
once	TRBV11-3	NA	TRBJ2-1	CASSTLVAKSSYNEQFF	TGTGCCAGCAGCACCCTGGTGGCCAAGAGCTCCTACAATGAGCAGTTCTTC
NA	TRBV11-3	NA	TRBJ1-1	CASSLATARRLNTEAFF	TGTGCCAGCAGCTTAGCGACCGCGAGGCGTTTGAACACTGAAGCTTTCTTT
NA	TRBV5-1	TRBD1	TRBJ2-1	CASRDRMAVGEQFF	TGCGCCAGCAGGGACAGGATGGCCGTAGGTGAGCAGTTCTTC
few	TRBV10-3	NA	TRBJ1-1	CAISERGNTEAFF	TGTGCCATCAGTGAGAGGGGCAACACTGAAGCTTTCTTT